This T cell receptor (beta chain) came from a study of blood T cell repertoires in COVID-19. Overall study context: Acute and convalescent COVID-19 specimens originated in the United States, Italy and Spain. Nucleic acid was either cDNA or gDNA, and it came from T cells, B-cell-depleted T cells, or PBMCs.

TCRdb's copy holds only in-frame clones and misses some; the assay was immunoSEQ multiplex PCR. The top ten hold 2.8% of the sample, which has roughly 280,000 clones, 85% to 95% seen once. Individuals in the exposed group had encountered a COVID-19 case within 2 weeks preceding study entry. The V gene lost 1 base and the J gene lost 0 bases, with 7 bases spanning the gap. Germline CDR1 GTSNPN, CDR2 SVGIG (reference sequence). The CDR3 sequence is 14 residues long. Sequencing was carried out using PBMCs or T cells enriched from blood (not recorded which). V and J are TRBV30 and TRBJ1-5; D is undetermined. The receptor's source is a man aged 35 to 55 who had been exposed to COVID-19. CDR3 region: CAWSAENSNQPQHF. CDR3 in DNA: TGTGCCTGGAGTGCGGAGAATAGCAATCAGCCCCAGCATTTT.